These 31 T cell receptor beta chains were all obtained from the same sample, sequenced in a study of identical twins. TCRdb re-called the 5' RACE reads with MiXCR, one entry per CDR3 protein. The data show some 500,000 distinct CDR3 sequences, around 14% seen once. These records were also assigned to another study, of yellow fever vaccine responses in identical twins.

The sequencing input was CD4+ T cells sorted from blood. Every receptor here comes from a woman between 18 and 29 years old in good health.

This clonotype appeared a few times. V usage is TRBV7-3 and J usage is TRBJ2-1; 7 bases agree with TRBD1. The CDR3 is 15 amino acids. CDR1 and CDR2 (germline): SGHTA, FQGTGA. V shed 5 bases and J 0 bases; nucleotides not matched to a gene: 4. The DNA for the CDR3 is TGTGCCAGCAGCGCCACAGGGGCCTCCTACAATGAGCAGTTCTTC. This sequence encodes CASSATGASYNEQFF.

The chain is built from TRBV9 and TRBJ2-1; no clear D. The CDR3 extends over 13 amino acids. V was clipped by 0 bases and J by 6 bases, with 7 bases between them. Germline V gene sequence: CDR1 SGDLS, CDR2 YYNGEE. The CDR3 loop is CASSVVGSNEQFF. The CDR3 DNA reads TGTGCCAGCAGCGTAGTAGGTAGCAATGAGCAGTTCTTC. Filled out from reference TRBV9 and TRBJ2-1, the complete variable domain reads DSGVTQTPKHLITATGQRVTLRCSPRSGDLSVYWYQQSLDQGLQFLIQYYNGEERAKGNILERFSAQQFPDLHSELNLSSLELGDSALYFCASSVVGSNEQFFGPGTRLTVL.

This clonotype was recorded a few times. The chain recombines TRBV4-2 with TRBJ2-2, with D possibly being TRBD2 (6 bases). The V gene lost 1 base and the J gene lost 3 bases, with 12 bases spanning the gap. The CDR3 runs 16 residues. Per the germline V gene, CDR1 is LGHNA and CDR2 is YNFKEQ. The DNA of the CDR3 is TGTGCCAGCAGCCAAGCGTTGACTAGGGACACCGGGGAGCTGTTTTTT. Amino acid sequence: CASSQALTRDTGELFF.

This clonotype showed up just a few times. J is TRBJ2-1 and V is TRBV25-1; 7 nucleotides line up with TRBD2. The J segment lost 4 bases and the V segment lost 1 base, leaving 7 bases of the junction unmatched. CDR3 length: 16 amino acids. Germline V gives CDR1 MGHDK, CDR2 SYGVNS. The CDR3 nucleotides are TGTGCCAGCAGTGAATCCGGGGGAGGGCCTTACAATGAGCAGTTCTTC. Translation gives CASSESGGGPYNEQFF.

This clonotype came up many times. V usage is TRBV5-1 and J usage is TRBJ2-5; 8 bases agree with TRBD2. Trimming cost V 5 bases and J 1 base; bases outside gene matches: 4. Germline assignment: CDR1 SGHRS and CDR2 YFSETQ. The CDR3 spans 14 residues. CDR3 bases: TGCGCCAGCAGTTTTACTAGCGGCCAAGAGACCCAGTACTTC. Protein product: CASSFTSGQETQYF.

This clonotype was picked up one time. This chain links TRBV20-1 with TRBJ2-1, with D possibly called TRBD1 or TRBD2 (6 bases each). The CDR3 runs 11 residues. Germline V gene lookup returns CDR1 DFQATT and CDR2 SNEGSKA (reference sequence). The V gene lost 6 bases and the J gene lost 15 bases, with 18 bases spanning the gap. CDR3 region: CSAPWRGETFF. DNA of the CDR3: TGCAGTGCACCTTGGAGGGGGGAGACGTTCTTC.

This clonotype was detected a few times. CDR3 coding DNA: TGTGCCAGCAGTTCCCCGGGACAGGGAGTAGATACGCAGTATTTT. It translates to CASSSPGQGVDTQYF. This chain connects TRBV6-5 to TRBJ2-3, with 9 bases lining up with TRBD1. The CDR3 runs to 15 residues. Per the germline V gene, CDR1 is MNHEY and CDR2 is SVGAGI. V was clipped by 4 bases and J by 5 bases; unmatched bases: 7.

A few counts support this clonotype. The CDR3 region is CASSPEFAEETQYF. The CDR3 nucleotides read TGTGCCAGCAGCCCCGAGTTTGCGGAGGAGACCCAGTACTTC. The V and J genes are TRBV7-2 and TRBJ2-5; the D is unclear. Germline values: CDR1 SGHTA, CDR2 FQGNSA. The CDR3 extends over 14 amino acids. V was clipped by 5 bases and J by 5 bases, with 15 bases between them.

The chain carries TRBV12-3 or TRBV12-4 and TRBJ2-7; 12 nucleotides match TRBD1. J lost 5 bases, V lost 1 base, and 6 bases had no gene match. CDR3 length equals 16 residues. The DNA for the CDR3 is TGTGCCAGCAGTTTAGGTGCGGGGGACAGGGGGCACGAGCAGTACTTC. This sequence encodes CASSLGAGDRGHEQYF.

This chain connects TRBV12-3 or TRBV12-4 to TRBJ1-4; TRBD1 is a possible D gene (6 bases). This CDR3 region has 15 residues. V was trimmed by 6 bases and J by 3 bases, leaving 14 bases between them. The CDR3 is CASRTTGKPNEKLFF. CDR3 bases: TGTGCCAGCAGGACAACAGGGAAACCTAATGAAAAACTGTTTTTT.

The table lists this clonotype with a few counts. The CDR3, as DNA: TGTGCCAGCAGCAAAGACAGGGCACGGAATTCACCCCTCCACTTT. As protein: CASSKDRARNSPLHF. The rearrangement joins TRBV7-2 to TRBJ1-6; 7 nucleotides line up with TRBD1. Germline values: CDR1 SGHTA, CDR2 FQGNSA. This CDR3 has 15 residues. With 5 bases clipped from V and 7 bases from J, the junction kept 8 bases outside the gene matches.

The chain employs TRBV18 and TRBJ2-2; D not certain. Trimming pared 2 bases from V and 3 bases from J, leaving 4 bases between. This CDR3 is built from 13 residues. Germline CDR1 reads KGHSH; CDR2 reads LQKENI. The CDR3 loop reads CASSPDYTGELFF. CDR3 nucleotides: TGTGCCAGCTCACCAGACTACACCGGGGAGCTGTTTTTT.

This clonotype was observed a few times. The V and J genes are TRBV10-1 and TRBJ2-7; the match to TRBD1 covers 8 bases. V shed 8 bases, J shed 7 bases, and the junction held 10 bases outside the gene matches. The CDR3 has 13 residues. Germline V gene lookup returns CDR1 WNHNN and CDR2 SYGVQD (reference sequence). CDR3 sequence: CASGEGQGREQYF. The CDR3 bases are TGCGCCAGCGGGGAAGGACAGGGAAGAGAGCAGTACTTC.

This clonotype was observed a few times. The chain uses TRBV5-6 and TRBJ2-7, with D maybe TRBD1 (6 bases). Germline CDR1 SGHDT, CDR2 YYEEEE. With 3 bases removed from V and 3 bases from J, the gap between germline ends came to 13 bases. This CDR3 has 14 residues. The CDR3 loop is CASSSGTMRYEQYF. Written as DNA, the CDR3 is TGTGCCAGCAGCTCCGGGACAATGCGCTACGAGCAGTACTTC.

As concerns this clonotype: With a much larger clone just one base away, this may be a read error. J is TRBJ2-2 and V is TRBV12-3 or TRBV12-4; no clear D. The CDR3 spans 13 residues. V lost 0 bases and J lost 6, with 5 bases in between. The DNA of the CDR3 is TGTGCCAGCAGTTTAGCTGTTGCCGGGGAGCTGTTTTTT. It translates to CASSLAVAGELFF.

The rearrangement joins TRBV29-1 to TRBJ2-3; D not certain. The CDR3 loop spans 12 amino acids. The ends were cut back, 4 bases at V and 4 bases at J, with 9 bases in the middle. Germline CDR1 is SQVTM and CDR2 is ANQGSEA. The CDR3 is CSVGTWADTQYF. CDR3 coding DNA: TGCAGCGTTGGAACCTGGGCAGATACGCAGTATTTT.

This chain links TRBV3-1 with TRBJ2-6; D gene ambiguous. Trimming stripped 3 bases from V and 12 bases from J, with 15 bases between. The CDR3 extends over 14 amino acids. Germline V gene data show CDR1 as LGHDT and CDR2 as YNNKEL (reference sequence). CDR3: CASSQGLSLGVLTF. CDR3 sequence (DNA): TGTGCCAGCAGCCAGGGCCTTTCCCTCGGCGTCCTGACTTTC.

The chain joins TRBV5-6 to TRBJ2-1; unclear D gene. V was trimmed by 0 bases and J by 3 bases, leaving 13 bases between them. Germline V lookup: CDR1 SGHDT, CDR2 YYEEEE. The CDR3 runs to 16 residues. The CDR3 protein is CASSLERSSLYNEQFF. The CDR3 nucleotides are TGTGCCAGCAGCTTGGAGAGGTCGTCTCTCTACAATGAGCAGTTCTTC.

CDR3 in amino acids: CASSRLASGDNEQFF. In nucleotides, the CDR3 is TGCGCCAGCAGTAGGTTGGCTAGCGGGGACAATGAGCAGTTCTTC. The chain links TRBV5-1 to TRBJ2-1; 9 positions agree with TRBD2. In germline, CDR1 is SGHRS, CDR2 YFSETQ. J lost 5 bases, V lost 5 bases, and 8 bases had no gene match. The CDR3 sequence is 15 residues long.

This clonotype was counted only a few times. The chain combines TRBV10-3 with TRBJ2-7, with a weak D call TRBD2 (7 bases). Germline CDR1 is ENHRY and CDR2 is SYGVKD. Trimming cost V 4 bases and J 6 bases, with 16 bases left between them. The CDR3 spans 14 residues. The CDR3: CAISGEGRGSEQYF. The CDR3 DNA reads TGTGCCATCAGTGGGGAGGGCAGGGGATCCGAGCAGTACTTC.

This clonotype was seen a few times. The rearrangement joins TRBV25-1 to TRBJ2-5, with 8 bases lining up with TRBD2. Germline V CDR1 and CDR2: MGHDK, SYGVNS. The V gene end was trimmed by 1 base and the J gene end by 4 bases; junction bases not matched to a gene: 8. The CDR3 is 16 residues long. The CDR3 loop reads CASSELGLAGLETQYF. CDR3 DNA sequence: TGTGCCAGCAGTGAATTGGGTCTAGCGGGTCTAGAGACCCAGTACTTC.

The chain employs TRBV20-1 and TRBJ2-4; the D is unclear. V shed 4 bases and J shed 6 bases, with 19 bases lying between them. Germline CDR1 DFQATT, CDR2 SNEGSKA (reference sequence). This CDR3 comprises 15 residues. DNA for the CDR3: TGCAGTGCTATAGACCTTAATGGAGTCGGAAACATTCAGTACTTC. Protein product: CSAIDLNGVGNIQYF.

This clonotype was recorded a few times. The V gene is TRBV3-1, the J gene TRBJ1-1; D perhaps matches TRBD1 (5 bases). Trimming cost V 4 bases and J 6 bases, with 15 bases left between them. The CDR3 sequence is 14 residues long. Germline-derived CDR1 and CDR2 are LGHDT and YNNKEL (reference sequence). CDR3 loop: CASSPGPPGSEAFF. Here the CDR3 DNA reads TGTGCCAGCAGCCCGGGACCTCCTGGTTCTGAAGCTTTCTTT.

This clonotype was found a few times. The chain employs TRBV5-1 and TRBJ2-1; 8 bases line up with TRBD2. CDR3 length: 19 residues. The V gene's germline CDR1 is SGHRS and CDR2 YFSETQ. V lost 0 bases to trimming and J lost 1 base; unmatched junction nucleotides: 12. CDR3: CASSLGRPGVAGSYNEQFF. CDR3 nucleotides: TGCGCCAGCAGCTTGGGCCGTCCCGGGGTAGCGGGGTCCTACAATGAGCAGTTCTTC.

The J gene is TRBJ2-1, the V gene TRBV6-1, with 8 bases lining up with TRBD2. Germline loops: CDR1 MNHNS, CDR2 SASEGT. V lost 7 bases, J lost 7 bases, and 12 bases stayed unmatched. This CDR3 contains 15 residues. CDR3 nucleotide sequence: TGTGCCAGCACCCTCCGGGAGGGACTCCAAAATGAGCAGTTCTTC. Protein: CASTLREGLQNEQFF.

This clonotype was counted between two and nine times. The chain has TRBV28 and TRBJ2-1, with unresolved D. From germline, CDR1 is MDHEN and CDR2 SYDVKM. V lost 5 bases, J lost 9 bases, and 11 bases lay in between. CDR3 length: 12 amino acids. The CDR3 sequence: CASSPRVSEQFF. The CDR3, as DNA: TGTGCCAGCAGTCCTCGAGTCAGTGAGCAGTTCTTC.

The CDR3 sequence is CASSYRARGQLPSYEQYF. Here the CDR3 DNA reads TGTGCCAGCAGTTACCGGGCCCGGGGACAACTCCCCTCCTACGAGCAGTACTTC. This chain uses TRBV6-5 with TRBJ2-7; D possibly corresponds to TRBD1 (6 bases). The germline V gene encodes CDR1 MNHEY and CDR2 SVGAGI. The CDR3 has 18 amino acids. The germline V and J ends were trimmed by 2 bases and 0 bases, with 20 bases remaining between them.

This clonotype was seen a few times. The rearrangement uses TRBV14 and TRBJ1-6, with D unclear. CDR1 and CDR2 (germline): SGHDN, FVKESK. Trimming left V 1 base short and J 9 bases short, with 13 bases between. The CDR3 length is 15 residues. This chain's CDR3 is CASSQAPEAGSPLHF. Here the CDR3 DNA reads TGTGCCAGCAGCCAAGCACCGGAAGCTGGTTCACCCCTCCACTTT.

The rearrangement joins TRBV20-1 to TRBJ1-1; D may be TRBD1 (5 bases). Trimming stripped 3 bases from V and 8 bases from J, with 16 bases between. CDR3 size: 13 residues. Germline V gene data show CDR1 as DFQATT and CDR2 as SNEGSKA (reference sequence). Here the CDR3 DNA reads TGCAGTGCTAGGGGAAAGATATGGGGGGAAGCTTTCTTT. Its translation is CSARGKIWGEAFF.

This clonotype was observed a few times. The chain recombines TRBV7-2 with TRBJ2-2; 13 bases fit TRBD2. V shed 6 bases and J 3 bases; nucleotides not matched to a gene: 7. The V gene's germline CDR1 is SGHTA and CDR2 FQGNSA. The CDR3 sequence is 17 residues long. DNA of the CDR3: TGTGCCAGCAGTTCGACTAGCGGGGGGTCCTACACCGGGGAGCTGTTTTTT. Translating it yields CASSSTSGGSYTGELFF.

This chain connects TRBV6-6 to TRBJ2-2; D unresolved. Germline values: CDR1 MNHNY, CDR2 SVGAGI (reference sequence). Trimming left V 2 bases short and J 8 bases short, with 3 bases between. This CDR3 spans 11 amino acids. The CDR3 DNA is TGTGCCAGCAGTTACGGAGGGGAGCTGTTTTTT. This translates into CASSYGGELFF.